The T cell receptor beta chain under discussion was sequenced for a study of blood T cell repertoires in COVID-19. This clone showed up just once. This table comes from immunoSEQ multiplex PCR, and its TCRdb copy is limited to in-frame clones, with some not included. This table holds about 300,000 clones, nearly 90% found once. Germline trimming cut 3 bases from V and 7 bases from J; bases unmatched to any gene: 8. The CDR3 covers 16 residues. CDR1 is MNHEY and CDR2 is SMNVEV in the germline V gene (reference sequence). The sequenced material came from peripheral blood. The clonotype originates from a woman in her 30s with COVID-19, enrolled during active disease. This chain connects TRBV27 to TRBJ2-2; 10 nucleotides agree with TRBD1. This CDR3 reads CASSFRQGAIGGELFF. The DNA of the CDR3 is TGTGCCAGCAGTTTCCGACAGGGGGCGATTGGCGGGGAGCTGTTTTTT.